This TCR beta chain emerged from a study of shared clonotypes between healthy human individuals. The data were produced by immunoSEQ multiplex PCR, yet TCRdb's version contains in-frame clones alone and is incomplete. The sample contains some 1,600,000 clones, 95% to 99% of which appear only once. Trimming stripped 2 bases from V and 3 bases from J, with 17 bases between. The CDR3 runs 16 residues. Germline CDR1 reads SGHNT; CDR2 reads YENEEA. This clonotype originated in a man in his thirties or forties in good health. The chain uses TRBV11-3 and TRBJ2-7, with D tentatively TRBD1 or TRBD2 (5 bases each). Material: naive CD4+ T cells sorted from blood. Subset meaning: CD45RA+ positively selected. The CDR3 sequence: CASSLHGTLGNYEQYF. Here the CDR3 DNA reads TGTGCCAGCAGCTTACATGGGACCCTGGGCAACTACGAGCAGTACTTC.